These 31 T cell receptor beta chains share one sample of origin, sequenced in a study of blood T cells in healthy people across ages. The use of a sample-barcoded 5' primer and a J-beta primer mix characterized a second PCR of 7 to 11 cycles. From the 5' RACE reads, TCRdb called clonotypes with MiXCR, one entry per CDR3 protein. The data hold around 1.7 million distinct CDR3 sequences, with 28% observed a single time. Sequencing input: blood. Receptors were obtained from a woman aged 25 to 39 in good health.

The sample holds a few counts of this clonotype. The CDR3 nucleotides read TGTGCCAGCAGCTTTCGGTCCGGGGACTCTCTCCCAGATACGCAGTATTTT. Protein sequence: CASSFRSGDSLPDTQYF. This chain links TRBV7-2 with TRBJ2-3; a weak D match, TRBD2 (6 bases). V lost 3 bases to trimming and J lost 4 bases, with 20 bases between them. Looked up from germline, CDR1 is SGHTA and CDR2 is FQGNSA. The CDR3 spans 17 residues.

This clonotype was observed a handful of times. J is TRBJ1-2 and V is TRBV29-1, with 8 positions matching TRBD1. Losses at the gene ends were 7 bases for V and 8 bases for J; bases not matched to a gene: 6. CDR1 is SQVTM, CDR2 ANQGSEA, per germline. There are 11 residues in the CDR3. CDR3 protein: CSDQGAGGYTF. For the CDR3, the DNA is TGCAGCGACCAGGGGGCGGGAGGCTACACCTTC.

This clonotype was counted at least ten times. This chain connects TRBV7-7 to TRBJ2-3; D is undetermined. Germline CDR1 and CDR2: SSHAT and FNYEAQ (reference sequence). The CDR3 is 14 amino acids. Trimming stripped 5 bases from V and 1 base from J, with 10 bases between. The CDR3 here is CASSESAGTDTQYF. CDR3 DNA: TGTGCCAGCAGCGAGTCTGCAGGCACAGATACGCAGTATTTT.

In this sample, this clonotype turned up many times. The V gene is TRBV5-6, the J gene TRBJ2-5, with D maybe TRBD2 (5 bases). V was pared by 0 bases and J by 5 bases, with 8 bases between. The CDR3 has 13 amino acids. Germline assignment: CDR1 SGHDT and CDR2 YYEEEE. The CDR3 DNA follows: TGTGCCAGCAGCTTGGTTAGCGTGGAGACCCAGTACTTC. The encoded protein is CASSLVSVETQYF.

Here the CDR3 reads CASRRASGRADEQYF. In nucleotides, the CDR3 is TGTGCCAGCAGGAGGGCTAGCGGGAGGGCCGACGAGCAGTACTTC. V gene TRBV7-2 combines with J gene TRBJ2-7; 12 positions match TRBD2. From germline, CDR1 is SGHTA and CDR2 FQGNSA. The J segment lost 5 bases and the V segment lost 6 bases, leaving 8 bases of the junction unmatched. The CDR3 is made up of 15 amino acids.

This chain connects TRBV27 to TRBJ2-7; D may be TRBD2 (6 bases). The germline V gene has CDR1 MNHEY and CDR2 SMNVEV (reference sequence). The CDR3 runs to 15 residues. V shed 3 bases and J shed 8 bases, with 20 bases lying between them. CDR3: CASSFETRRMYKQYF. The CDR3 DNA reads as TGTGCCAGCAGTTTCGAGACTAGAAGGATGTACAAGCAGTACTTC.

Ten or more counts support this clonotype. The chain has TRBV7-9 and TRBJ2-1; D not certain. The CDR3 is 13 residues long. Deletions cut 0 bases from V and 8 bases from J, with 8 bases between. The germline V gene encodes CDR1 SEHNR and CDR2 FQNEAQ (reference sequence). CDR3 DNA: TGTGCCAGCAGCTTAGCCCCAGGCGATGAGCAGTTCTTC. Encoded protein: CASSLAPGDEQFF. Combining the CDR3 with reference TRBV7-9 and TRBJ2-1 gives the whole variable domain DTGVSQNPRHKITKRGQNVTFRCDPISEHNRLYWYRQTLGQGPEFLTYFQNEAQLEKSRLLSDRFSAERPKGSFSTLEIQRTEQGDSAMYLCASSLAPGDEQFFGPGTRLTVL.

This clonotype has ten or more counts. The rearrangement joins TRBV5-1 to TRBJ2-3; D might be TRBD1 (5 bases). This CDR3 has 14 residues. With 3 bases removed from V and 0 bases from J, the gap between germline ends came to 8 bases. The V gene's germline CDR1 is SGHRS and CDR2 YFSETQ. In nucleotides, the CDR3 is TGCGCCAGCAGCTCCAGGGTCAGCACAGATACGCAGTATTTT. This gives the protein CASSSRVSTDTQYF.

This clonotype was counted a few times. V gene TRBV20-1 combines with J gene TRBJ2-3, with 10 bases aligning to TRBD2. V was pared by 6 bases and J by 4 bases, with 1 base of the junction left unmatched. The CDR3 is made up of 12 amino acids. Germline CDR1 reads DFQATT; CDR2 reads SNEGSKA (reference sequence). The CDR3 DNA reads TGCAGTGCAGGGACTAGCGCAGATACGCAGTATTTT. This encodes CSAGTSADTQYF.

The J gene is TRBJ2-4, the V gene TRBV20-1; tentatively, D is TRBD1 (5 bases). The DNA end lines up better with TRBJ2-7; the J call may be wrong. The CDR3 length is 15 residues. CDR1 DFQATT and CDR2 SNEGSKA come from the germline V gene (reference sequence). The CDR3 DNA reads as TGCAGTGCTAGAAGGTGGGGCGACAGTTCCTACGAGCAGTACTTC. Translating gives CSARRWGDSSYEQYF.

For this clonotype: At one boundary the junction diverges from the germline segment, which might be a read error. The CDR3 sequence: CAGSVGGNSYEQYF. The CDR3 DNA follows: TGTGCCGGCAGCGTCGGCGGGAACTCCTACGAGCAGTACTTC. The chain links TRBV9 to TRBJ2-7; the D gene is possibly TRBD2 (6 bases). This CDR3 spans 14 amino acids. Germline CDR1 SGDLS, CDR2 YYNGEE.

V and J are TRBV3-1 and TRBJ2-2; D gene ambiguous. V shed 4 bases and J shed 1 base, with 7 bases lying between them. The CDR3 sequence is 14 residues long. The germline gives CDR1 LGHDT, CDR2 YNNKEL (reference sequence). The CDR3 sequence: CASSPSMNTGELFF. CDR3 DNA: TGTGCCAGCAGCCCCAGCATGAACACCGGGGAGCTGTTTTTT.

Worth noting for this clonotype: The junction departs from the called germline gene at one end, perhaps through a read error. The chain employs TRBV11-2 and TRBJ2-3; 12 nucleotides agree with TRBD2. CDR1 and CDR2 from the germline V gene are SGHAT and FQNNGV. The CDR3 loop spans 15 amino acids. The CDR3 sequence is CTSRGTSGGPDTQYF. CDR3 nucleotide sequence: TGTACCAGCAGGGGAACTAGCGGGGGGCCCGATACGCAGTATTTT.

V usage is TRBV12-3 or TRBV12-4 and J usage is TRBJ2-1, with D maybe TRBD1 (6 bases). The ends were cut back, 11 bases at V and 3 bases at J, with 11 bases in the middle. The CDR3 is made up of 12 amino acids. CDR3 nucleotides: TGTGCCGCGAAGGACAGCTACAATGAGCAGTTCTTC. Protein sequence: CAAKDSYNEQFF.

This chain joins TRBV7-9 and TRBJ2-7; D is undetermined. Looked up from germline, CDR1 is SEHNR and CDR2 is FQNEAQ (reference sequence). The CDR3 is made up of 16 amino acids. V lost 5 bases, J lost 3 bases, and 20 bases lay in between. CDR3 protein: CASSHAGWSKFYEQYF. Written as DNA, the CDR3 is TGTGCCAGCAGCCACGCAGGTTGGTCAAAGTTCTACGAGCAGTACTTC. Together with reference TRBV7-9 and TRBJ2-7, the CDR3 gives the full variable domain: DTGVSQNPRHKITKRGQNVTFRCDPISEHNRLYWYRQTLGQGPEFLTYFQNEAQLEKSRLLSDRFSAERPKGSFSTLEIQRTEQGDSAMYLCASSHAGWSKFYEQYFGPGTRLTVT.

Details on this clonotype: The CDR3 carries no conserved terminal phenylalanine or tryptophan, so it likely arises from a read error. The chain has TRBV20-1 and TRBJ2-3; D is tentatively TRBD1 or TRBD2 (5 bases each). Trimming removed 5 bases at V and 2 bases at J, with 11 bases between. Per the germline V gene, CDR1 is DFQATT and CDR2 is SNEGSKA (reference sequence). This CDR3 contains 13 residues. Written as DNA, the CDR3 is TGCAGTGCTCCGGGACGGTACACAGATACGCAGTATTGT. Its translation is CSAPGRYTDTQYC.

The CDR3 sequence is CASSLGMGRPETQYF. The CDR3 DNA reads TGTGCCAGCAGCTTAGGTATGGGACGTCCAGAGACCCAGTACTTC. This chain links TRBV7-2 with TRBJ2-5; D may correspond to TRBD1 or TRBD2 (5 bases each). Germline CDR1 SGHTA, CDR2 FQGNSA. The germline V and J ends were trimmed by 1 base and 4 bases, with 13 bases remaining between them. The CDR3 has 15 residues.

The chain links TRBV20-1 to TRBJ1-2; TRBD1 agrees at 7 bases. The junction had 9 bases not matched to a gene; V was cut back by 6 bases and J by 5 bases. CDR1 and CDR2 from the germline V gene are DFQATT and SNEGSKA (reference sequence). This CDR3 is 13 amino acids long. CDR3 residues: CSALGTEGYGYTF. CDR3 DNA sequence: TGCAGTGCACTCGGGACAGAGGGTTATGGCTACACCTTC.

This clonotype was seen ten or more times. The chain uses TRBV10-3 and TRBJ2-1, with TRBD1 matching over 10 bases. This CDR3 spans 17 amino acids. V dropped 0 bases and J dropped 9; count of bases not matched to a gene: 11. The V gene's germline CDR1 is ENHRY and CDR2 SYGVKD. The CDR3 reads CAISESMGQGLSSEQFF. CDR3 DNA: TGTGCCATCAGTGAGTCGATGGGACAGGGGTTATCCAGTGAGCAGTTCTTC.

This clonotype has just a few counts. V usage is TRBV5-1 and J usage is TRBJ2-3; D gene unclear. V lost 1 base to trimming and J lost 1 base, with 10 bases between them. The germline CDR1 and CDR2 sequences are SGHRS and YFSETQ. CDR3 length: 15 residues. In DNA form, the CDR3 reads TGCGCCAGCAGCTTGATAGGAGTCGGCACAGATACGCAGTATTTT. Protein sequence: CASSLIGVGTDTQYF.

This clonotype was recorded once. This chain joins TRBV14 and TRBJ2-3, with TRBD2 matching 13 bases. V dropped 3 bases and J dropped 2; count of bases not matched to a gene: 5. The CDR3 is made up of 17 amino acids. In germline, CDR1 is SGHDN, CDR2 FVKESK. CDR3 coding DNA: TGTGCCAGCAGCCATAGACTAGCGGGAGGTTCCACAGATACGCAGTATTTT. Protein product: CASSHRLAGGSTDTQYF.

This clonotype has ten or more counts. The gene calls are TRBV6-5 and TRBJ2-1; 10 nucleotides agree with TRBD2. The CDR3 is made up of 15 amino acids. Per the germline V gene, CDR1 is MNHEY and CDR2 is SVGAGI. With V trimmed by 6 bases and J by 3 bases, 5 bases remained unmatched. CDR3 bases: TGTGCCAGCAGCCGGACTAGCGGACGCTACAATGAGCAGTTCTTC. As protein: CASSRTSGRYNEQFF.

This clonotype occurred a few times. The chain combines TRBV5-1 with TRBJ2-2, with a tentative D call TRBD1 (6 bases). CDR1 and CDR2 from the germline V gene are SGHRS and YFSETQ. Trimming left V 4 bases short and J 2 bases short, with 12 bases between. The CDR3 totals 15 residues. CDR3 in DNA: TGCGCCAGCAGCAAAGGGGGAACCAACACCGGGGAGCTGTTTTTT. Protein sequence: CASSKGGTNTGELFF.

In this sample, this clonotype turned up a few times. As DNA, the CDR3 is TGTGCCAGCACGACCGGGGGCGCCTACAATGAGCAGTTCTTC. Amino acids: CASTTGGAYNEQFF. The J gene is TRBJ2-1, the V gene TRBV6-5; perhaps D is TRBD1 or TRBD2 (6 bases each). Trimming left V 7 bases short and J 2 bases short, with 12 bases between. CDR3 length: 14 residues. Germline V gene sequence: CDR1 MNHEY, CDR2 SVGAGI.

This clonotype was seen more than once but under ten times. The chain carries TRBV12-3 or TRBV12-4 and TRBJ2-5; 9 bases are a match to TRBD2. The V and J ends lost 6 bases and 11 bases, in that order; junction bases with no gene match: 16. The CDR3 consists of 15 residues. CDR3 loop: CASRPIAGAYNEQYF. CDR3 sequence (DNA): TGTGCCAGCAGACCTATAGCGGGGGCCTACAATGAGCAGTACTTC.

With regard to this clonotype: The junction shows a germline mismatch at one end, possibly a read error. The chain links TRBV7-6 to TRBJ2-4; D possibly corresponds to TRBD1 (7 bases). The CDR3 runs to 15 residues. CDR1 SGHVS and CDR2 FNYEAQ come from the germline V gene. Here the CDR3 reads CVSSLGPGGLYIQYF. The CDR3 nucleotides are TGTGTCAGCAGCTTAGGACCAGGGGGGTTGTACATTCAGTACTTC.

This clonotype showed up many times. V is TRBV27 and J is TRBJ1-2; D is perhaps TRBD1 (5 bases). Trimming removed 3 bases at V and 8 bases at J, with 13 bases between. Per the germline V gene, CDR1 is MNHEY and CDR2 is SMNVEV (reference sequence). This CDR3 is 13 amino acids long. The CDR3 coding sequence is TGTGCCAGCAGTTTTAGGGGACCGGGAGGCTACACCTTC. Amino acids: CASSFRGPGGYTF.

This clonotype was recorded at least ten times. The chain employs TRBV4-1 and TRBJ1-6; D is undetermined. Germline loops: CDR1 MGHRA, CDR2 YSYEKL. V was clipped by 5 bases and J by 0 bases, with 17 bases between them. The CDR3 covers 18 residues. For the CDR3, the DNA is TGCGCCAGCAGCGGAGCCGGGGTCAGGAGCTCCTATAATTCACCCCTCCACTTT. This gives the protein CASSGAGVRSSYNSPLHF.

On this clonotype: A read error is possible here, since a much larger clone lies one base away. It is unclear where the CDR3 begins or ends on the DNA, so no DNA is shown, and the CDR3 is as TCRdb lists it. This chain uses TRBV29-1 with TRBJ1-2. The CDR3 has 11 amino acids, counting both end residues. Germline CDR1 reads SQVTM; CDR2 reads ANQGSEA. The CDR3 is CSTSSNYGCTF.

The gene calls are TRBV6-2 or TRBV6-3 and TRBJ2-3, with D maybe TRBD1 (6 bases). Per germline, CDR1 MNHEY and CDR2 SVGEGT. This CDR3 is built from 18 residues. Trimming left V 0 bases short and J 3 bases short, with 19 bases between. The CDR3, as DNA: TGTGCCAGCAGTTACTCTCCGCGGCTGGGGGCGAGGACAGATACGCAGTATTTT. Its translation is CASSYSPRLGARTDTQYF.

This clonotype was seen only a few times. This sequence joins TRBV6-1 and TRBJ1-5; no clear D gene. V dropped 11 bases and J dropped 1 base, with 12 bases sitting between them. In germline, CDR1 is MNHNS, CDR2 SASEGT. The CDR3 is 13 residues long. The CDR3 spells CASELQSNQPQHF. The CDR3 nucleotides read TGTGCCTCCGAACTTCAGAGCAATCAGCCCCAGCATTTT.